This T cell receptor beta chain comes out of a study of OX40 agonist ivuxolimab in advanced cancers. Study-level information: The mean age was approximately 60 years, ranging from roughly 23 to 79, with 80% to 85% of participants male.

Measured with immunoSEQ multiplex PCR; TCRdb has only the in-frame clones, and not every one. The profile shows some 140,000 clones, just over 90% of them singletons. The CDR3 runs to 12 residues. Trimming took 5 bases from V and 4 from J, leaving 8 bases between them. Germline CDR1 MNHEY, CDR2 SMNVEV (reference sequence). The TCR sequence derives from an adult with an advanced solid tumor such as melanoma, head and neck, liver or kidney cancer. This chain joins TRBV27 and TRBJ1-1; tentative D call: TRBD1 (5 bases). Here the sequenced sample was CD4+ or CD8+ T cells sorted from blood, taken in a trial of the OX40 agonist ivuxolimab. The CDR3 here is CASSRGTTEAFF. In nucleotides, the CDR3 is TGTGCCAGCAGTAGAGGGACCACTGAAGCTTTCTTT.